The next 8 T cell receptor beta chains were all read from a single sample in a study of control samples from healthy donors and cancer patients (dated by TCRdb to the early 2020s). The library was prepared using the immunoSEQ multiplex PCR assay. TCRdb holds this immuneACCESS table with in-frame rearrangements only. Some clones are missing; in checked studies, unresolved V genes explain under half, and the rest has no known cause. This sample gives 150,000 or so clones in total; just under 95% of them show up just once. Jointly, the top ten make up 13% to 15% of the sample. Sequenced input: PBMCs. The receptors originated from a man between 60 and 70 years old with colorectal cancer.

The chain couples TRBV7-9 to TRBJ2-1; possibly TRBD2 for D (5 bases). Trimming took 3 bases from V and 7 from J, leaving 16 bases between them. The germline gives CDR1 SEHNR, CDR2 FQNEAQ (reference sequence). The CDR3 totals 15 residues. The DNA of the CDR3 is TGTGCCAGCAGCTTCGCTAGCCTCTTAAGGAATGAGCAGTTCTTC. The encoded protein is CASSFASLLRNEQFF.

V gene TRBV27 combines with J gene TRBJ1-4; a possible D gene is TRBD1 (5 bases). The CDR3 loop spans 15 amino acids. Germline CDR1 and CDR2: MNHEY and SMNVEV (reference sequence). V was clipped by 2 bases and J by 8 bases, with 15 bases between them. The CDR3 DNA reads TGTGCCAGCAGTTTAGGGGGGAACCACGGAGAAAAACTGTTTTTT. Encoded protein: CASSLGGNHGEKLFF.

The chain combines TRBV30 with TRBJ1-4; tentative D call: TRBD1 (5 bases). CDR1 is GTSNPN, CDR2 SVGIG, per germline (reference sequence). This CDR3 region has 13 residues. The ends were cut back, 4 bases at V and 7 bases at J, with 13 bases in the middle. The CDR3 DNA sequence: TGTGCCTGGACTCCGACAGTTTCTGAAAAACTGTTTTTT. It translates to CAWTPTVSEKLFF.

The chain uses TRBV30 and TRBJ2-3, with 12 bases that match TRBD1. The germline V gene has CDR1 GTSNPN and CDR2 SVGIG (reference sequence). This CDR3 comprises 15 residues. After removal of 2 bases from V and 10 bases from J, the junction contained 10 bases not matched to a gene. Written as DNA, the CDR3 is TGTGCCTGGAGTTCCGGGACAGGGGGCATCTTGGCGCAGTATTTT. Its translation: CAWSSGTGGILAQYF.

The rearrangement joins TRBV20-1 to TRBJ1-1; 7 positions match TRBD1. Per the germline V gene, CDR1 is DFQATT and CDR2 is SNEGSKA (reference sequence). The CDR3 sequence is 11 residues long. V trimming: 4 bases; J trimming: 7 bases; junction bases outside the gene matches: 3. The chain's CDR3 is CSATRGGEAFF. The DNA for the CDR3 is TGCAGTGCTACCAGGGGGGGTGAAGCTTTCTTT.

The rearrangement uses TRBV5-8 and TRBJ1-1; 8 nucleotides match TRBD1. Germline CDR1 SGHTS, CDR2 YDEGEE. This CDR3 is built from 16 residues. V lost 4 bases, J lost 5 bases, and 13 bases stayed unmatched. In DNA form, the CDR3 reads TGTGCCAGCAGCATCGGACAGGGAGGTCCGAATACTGAAGCTTTCTTT. It specifies CASSIGQGGPNTEAFF.

This chain connects TRBV3-1 (or the pseudogene TRBV3-2) to TRBJ1-6; possible D gene TRBD1, 6 bases. This CDR3 is 17 amino acids long. Germline V gives CDR1 LGHDT, CDR2 YNNKEL (reference sequence). With 4 bases removed from V and 3 bases from J, the gap between germline ends came to 16 bases. CDR3 in DNA: TGTGCCAGCAGCCCTCAGAACAGGGCCCGCTATAATTCACCCCTCCACTTT. It specifies CASSPQNRARYNSPLHF.

This clone was recorded once. The genes are TRBV9 and TRBJ2-5; TRBD2 might be the D (5 bases). V lost 5 bases to trimming and J lost 4 bases, with 15 bases between them. Germline lookup yields CDR1 SGDLS and CDR2 YYNGEE. The CDR3 length is 14 residues. Here the CDR3 reads CASSALPGLETQYF. The CDR3 DNA is TGTGCCAGCAGTGCCCTCCCAGGACTAGAGACCCAGTACTTC.